The subject of this entry is one T cell receptor beta chain. No antigen is known for it. The germline gives CDR1 SGHDN, CDR2 FVKESK. With 3 bases removed from V and 8 bases from J, the gap between germline ends came to 9 bases. The CDR3 length is 12 residues. The sample is drawn from a study of vaccination effects on CD4 cells after COVID-19. The study, taken as a whole, reports: Clones induced by infection and by vaccine showed marked clonal contraction late after vaccination. Small numbers of convalescent patients limited the study. It also lacked early post-infection timepoints.

Antigen-specific CD4+ T cells expanded by the ViraFEST assay with viral peptide pools were then sequenced. At the end of about 10 days of culture, CD4+ T cells were isolated. Each vaccine recipient was nucleocapsid antibody negative and had no prior SARS-CoV-2 infection. Peptides at roughly 10 ug/ml and IL-2 at around 9.3 IU/ml were added to around 2 million PBMC per well. The repertoire was sequenced with immunoSEQ multiplex PCR; TCRdb's copy has only in-frame clones and lacks some. Altogether 27,000 or so clones are present, 72% being singletons, with the ten largest covering about 10%. The chain couples TRBV14 to TRBJ2-3; possible D gene TRBD2, 6 bases. The sequence derives from a human donor who received a COVID-19 vaccine. Sequencing used CD4+ T cells from PBMCs cultured with SARS-CoV-2 spike peptides, obtained before COVID-19 vaccination. The chain's CDR3 is CASSHSTSTQYF. The CDR3, as DNA: TGTGCCAGCAGCCATTCGACTAGTACGCAGTATTTT. Looking up the rest from reference TRBV14 and TRBJ2-3 gives the full variable domain: EAGVTQFPSHSVIEKGQTVTLRCDPISGHDNLYWYRRVMGKEIKFLLHFVKESKQDESGMPNNRFLAERTGGTYSTLKVQPAELEDSGVYFCASSHSTSTQYFGPGTRLTVL.